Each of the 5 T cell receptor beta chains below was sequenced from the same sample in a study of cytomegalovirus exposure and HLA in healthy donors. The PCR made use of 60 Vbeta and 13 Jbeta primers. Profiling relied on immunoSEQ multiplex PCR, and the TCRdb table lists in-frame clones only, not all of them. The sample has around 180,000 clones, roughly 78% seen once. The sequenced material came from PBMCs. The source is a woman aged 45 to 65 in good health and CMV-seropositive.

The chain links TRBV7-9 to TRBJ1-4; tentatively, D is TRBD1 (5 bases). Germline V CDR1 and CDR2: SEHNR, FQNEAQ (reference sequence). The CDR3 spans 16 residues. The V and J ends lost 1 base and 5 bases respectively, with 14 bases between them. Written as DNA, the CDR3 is TGTGCCAGCAGCTTAGAAGGGGCCGGCCGGAATGAAAAACTGTTTTTT. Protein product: CASSLEGAGRNEKLFF.

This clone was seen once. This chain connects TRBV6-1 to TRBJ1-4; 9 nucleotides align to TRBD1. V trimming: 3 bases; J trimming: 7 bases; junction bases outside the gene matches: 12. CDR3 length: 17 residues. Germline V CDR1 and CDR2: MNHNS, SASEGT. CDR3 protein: CASSDFLFGTGSEKLFF. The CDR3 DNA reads TGTGCCAGCAGTGATTTTCTTTTCGGGACAGGGAGTGAAAAACTGTTTTTT.

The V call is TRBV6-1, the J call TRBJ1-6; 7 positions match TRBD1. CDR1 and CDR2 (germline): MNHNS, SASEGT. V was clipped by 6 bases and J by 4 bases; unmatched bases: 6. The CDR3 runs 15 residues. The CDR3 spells CASRIRDSYNSPLHF. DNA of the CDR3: TGTGCCAGCAGGATCCGGGACAGTTATAATTCACCCCTCCACTTT.

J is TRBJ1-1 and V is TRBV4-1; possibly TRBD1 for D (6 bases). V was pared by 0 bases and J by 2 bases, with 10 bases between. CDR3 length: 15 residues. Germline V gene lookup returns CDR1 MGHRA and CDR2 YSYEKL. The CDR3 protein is CASSQDEGTNTEAFF. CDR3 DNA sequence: TGCGCCAGCAGCCAAGATGAGGGGACAAACACTGAAGCTTTCTTT.

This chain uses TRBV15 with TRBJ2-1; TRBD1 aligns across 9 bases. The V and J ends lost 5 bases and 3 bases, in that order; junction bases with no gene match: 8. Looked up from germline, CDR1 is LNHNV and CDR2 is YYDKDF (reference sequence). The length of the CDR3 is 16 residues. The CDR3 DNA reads TGTGCCACCAGCCCGACAGGGGGAGGGTTCTACAATGAGCAGTTCTTC. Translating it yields CATSPTGGGFYNEQFF. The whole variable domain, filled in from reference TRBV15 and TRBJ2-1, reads DAMVIQNPRYQVTQFGKPVTLSCSQTLNHNVMYWYQQKSSQAPKLLFHYYDKDFNNEADTPDNFQSRRPNTSFCFLDIRSPGLGDTAMYLCATSPTGGGFYNEQFFGPGTRLTVL.